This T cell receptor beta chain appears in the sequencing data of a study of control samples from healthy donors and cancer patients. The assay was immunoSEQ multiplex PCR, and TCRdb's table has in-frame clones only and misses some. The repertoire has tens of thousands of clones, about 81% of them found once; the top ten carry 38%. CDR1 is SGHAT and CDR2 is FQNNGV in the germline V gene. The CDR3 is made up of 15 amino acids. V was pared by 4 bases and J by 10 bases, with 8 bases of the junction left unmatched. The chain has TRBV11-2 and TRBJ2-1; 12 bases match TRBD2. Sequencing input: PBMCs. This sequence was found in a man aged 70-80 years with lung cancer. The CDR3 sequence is CASSSSGGAPGEQFF. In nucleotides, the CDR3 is TGTGCCAGCAGCTCTAGCGGGGGGGCCCCGGGGGAGCAGTTCTTC. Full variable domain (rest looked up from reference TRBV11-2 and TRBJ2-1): EAGVAQSPRYKIIEKRQSVAFWCNPISGHATLYWYQQILGQGPKLLIQFQNNGVVDDSQLPKDRFSAERLKGVDSTLKIQPAKLEDSAVYLCASSSSGGAPGEQFFGPGTRLTVL.